Listed below are T cell receptor beta chains from one sample, sequenced in a study of T cells in Graves' hyperthyroidism and ophthalmopathy. TCRdb called the multiplex PCR reads again in MiXCR, with one record for every CDR3 protein. The sample contains fewer than 550,000 distinct CDR3 sequences, 15% to 18% of which appear only once. Source material: blood. The receptors were sampled from a woman younger than 35 with Graves' hyperthyroidism. Both conserved end residues are part of each CDR3. The D gene is left open where the match is weak. Clone size appears in some rows only: once, few, many, or a class for an expanded clone.

clone size,D gene,J gene,V gene,CDR3 protein,CDR3 DNA
many,.,TRBJ1-2,TRBV12-3/TRBV12-4,CASATGTHYGYTF,TGTGCCAGTGCTACAGGGACCCACTATGGCTACACCTTC
many,TRBD1,TRBJ1-5,TRBV7-8,CASSLRRTGGSNQPQHF,TGTGCCAGCAGCTTACGTAGGACAGGGGGCAGCAACCAGCCCCAGCATTTT
.,TRBD1,TRBJ1-3,TRBV6-4,CASRKTGPSGNTIYF,TGTGCCAGCAGGAAGACAGGGCCCTCTGGAAACACCATATATTTT
many,.,TRBJ2-3,TRBV6-1,CASSSGSIRADTQYF,TGTGCCAGCAGCTCCGGATCAATACGGGCAGATACGCAGTATTTT
.,TRBD2,TRBJ2-5,TRBV6-4,CASSTRGGQETQYF,TGTGCCAGCAGCACGCGGGGGGGCCAAGAGACCCAGTACTTC
many,.,TRBJ1-2,TRBV20-1,CSTYGYTF,TGCAGTACCTATGGCTACACCTTC
many,.,TRBJ1-5,TRBV20-1,CSATTLGQFFNQPQHF,TGCAGTGCTACCACCCTCGGACAATTCTTTAATCAGCCCCAGCATTTT
many,.,TRBJ1-1,TRBV24-1,CATSDLRATEAFF,TGTGCCACCAGTGATTTGAGGGCCACTGAAGCTTTCTTT
many,.,TRBJ2-2,TRBV6-6,CASSYIASTGELFF,TGTGCCAGCAGTTACATTGCTAGCACCGGGGAGCTGTTTTTT
.,TRBD2,TRBJ2-1,TRBV9,CASSPAGTSGREGEQFF,TGTGCCAGCAGCCCCGCCGGGACTAGCGGGAGGGAGGGTGAGCAGTTCTTC
many,TRBD1,TRBJ2-4,TRBV9,CASRSGQGAGIQYF,TGTGCCAGCAGATCCGGACAGGGGGCAGGCATTCAGTACTTC
many,TRBD1,TRBJ1-2,TRBV27,CASSLSDRGYGYTF,TGTGCCAGCAGTTTATCGGACAGGGGCTATGGCTACACCTTC
.,TRBD2,TRBJ2-3,TRBV9,CASSVVSGGYTDTQYF,TGTGCCAGCAGCGTAGTGAGCGGGGGGTACACAGATACGCAGTATTTT
many,TRBD2,TRBJ2-3,TRBV7-6,CASSHRTSGPDTQYF,TGTGCCAGCAGCCACCGGACTAGCGGCCCAGATACGCAGTATTTT
.,.,TRBJ2-5,TRBV27,CASSFLGRETQYF,TGTGCCAGCAGTTTTCTGGGGCGAGAGACCCAGTACTTC
many,TRBD2,TRBJ2-2,TRBV6-1,CASSPGTSLRKRGELFF,TGTGCCAGCAGTCCCGGGACTAGCCTCCGGAAGAGGGGGGAGCTGTTTTTT
.,.,TRBJ1-2,TRBV5-1,CASSLAGFFRRGYTF,TGCGCCAGCAGCTTGGCGGGCTTTTTTAGGAGGGGCTACACCTTC
many,.,TRBJ2-3,TRBV9,CASTGEGDTQYF,TGTGCCAGCACCGGGGAAGGAGATACGCAGTATTTT
many,.,TRBJ2-1,TRBV20-1,CSACSGRPYNEQFF,TGCAGTGCATGCTCGGGGCGCCCCTACAATGAGCAGTTCTTC
many,TRBD1,TRBJ2-5,TRBV7-3,CASSINRGREETQYF,TGTGCCAGCAGCATAAACAGGGGGCGCGAGGAGACCCAGTACTTC
many,.,TRBJ2-1,TRBV5-1,CASSAAVASYNEQFF,TGCGCCAGCAGCGCAGCGGTAGCATCCTACAATGAGCAGTTCTTC
many,TRBD1,TRBJ2-3,TRBV7-6,CASSGRDRGFPADTQYF,TGTGCCAGCAGCGGAAGGGACAGGGGTTTCCCTGCAGATACGCAGTATTTT
.,.,TRBJ1-2,TRBV20-1,CSASSLADGLHGYTF,TGCAGTGCTAGTAGTCTAGCAGACGGATTACATGGCTACACCTTC
.,.,TRBJ1-2,TRBV7-2,CASSLEFSTGYTF,TGTGCCAGCAGCTTAGAATTCTCGACGGGCTACACCTTC
few,.,TRBJ2-1,TRBV2,CASTRGGSTYNEQFF,TGTGCCAGCACCCGTGGAGGGAGCACCTACAATGAGCAGTTCTTC
.,.,TRBJ1-6,TRBV4-1,CASSQEVRGRSPLHF,TGCGCCAGCAGCCAAGAGGTAAGGGGTCGGTCACCCCTCCACTTT
few,.,TRBJ2-1,TRBV2,CASFRESASGNEQFF,TGTGCCAGCTTCAGGGAGAGCGCCTCAGGCAATGAGCAGTTCTTC
.,.,TRBJ1-5,TRBV7-9,CASSSKGGNQPQHF,TGTGCCAGCAGCTCAAAGGGGGGAAATCAGCCCCAGCATTTT
many,TRBD1,TRBJ1-2,TRBV3-1,CASSPDRARGYTF,TGTGCCAGCAGTCCGGACAGGGCGAGAGGCTACACCTTC
many,TRBD2,TRBJ2-5,TRBV6-5,CASSSQAGVGETQYF,TGTGCCAGCAGTTCTCAAGCGGGAGTGGGGGAGACCCAGTACTTC
many,.,TRBJ2-5,TRBV29-1,CSVGRAETQYF,TGCAGCGTTGGTAGGGCGGAGACCCAGTACTTC
many,TRBD2,TRBJ2-7,TRBV7-9,CASSPGLATGHYEQYF,TGTGCCAGCAGCCCGGGACTAGCGACGGGCCATTACGAGCAGTACTTC
many,.,TRBJ2-7,TRBV28,CASSSATGSYEQYF,TGTGCCAGCAGTTCGGCGACCGGTTCCTACGAGCAGTACTTC
many,TRBD1,TRBJ2-7,TRBV19,CASSNSGTGTYEQYF,TGTGCCAGTAGTAACTCCGGGACAGGGACCTACGAGCAGTACTTC
few,.,TRBJ2-7,TRBV27,CASSVSLGGPTHEQYF,TGTGCCAGCAGCGTCTCCTTAGGGGGGCCCACTCACGAGCAGTACTTC
many,TRBD2,TRBJ2-7,TRBV4-1,CASTAGAQGVRAGGHDEQYF,TGCGCCAGCACCGCAGGAGCACAGGGAGTAAGGGCGGGGGGGCACGACGAGCAGTACTTC
many,.,TRBJ2-7,TRBV6-1,CASIEGPFYEQYF,TGTGCCAGCATCGAAGGGCCTTTTTACGAGCAGTACTTC
many,TRBD1,TRBJ2-5,TRBV28,CASSLWDRELEETQYF,TGTGCCAGCAGTTTGTGGGACAGGGAATTGGAAGAGACCCAGTACTTC
few,.,TRBJ2-2,TRBV4-1,CASSLAEYANTGELFF,TGCGCCAGCAGCCTAGCGGAATACGCGAACACCGGGGAGCTGTTTTTT
.,TRBD1,TRBJ1-1,TRBV12-3/TRBV12-4,CASSQGQGVFKNTEAFF,TGTGCCAGCAGTCAGGGACAGGGGGTTTTCAAGAACACTGAAGCTTTCTTT
many,.,TRBJ2-1,TRBV24-1,CATSDPRGYSYNEQFF,TGTGCCACCAGTGACCCCAGGGGTTACTCCTACAATGAGCAGTTCTTC
.,TRBD1,TRBJ1-4,TRBV12-3/TRBV12-4,CASSLSRLDRATTDEKLFF,TGTGCCAGCAGTCTCTCTAGACTGGACAGGGCAACAACTGATGAAAAACTGTTTTTT
many,.,TRBJ1-3,TRBV6-1,CASSELRTSGNTIYF,TGTGCCAGCAGTGAACTTAGGACTTCTGGAAACACCATATATTTT
many,.,TRBJ2-6,TRBV6-1,CASSEAEGLTPGANVLTF,TGTGCCAGCAGTGAAGCGGAGGGCCTTACCCCTGGGGCCAACGTCCTGACTTTC
few,.,TRBJ2-1,TRBV6-5,CASSYSPTEGEQFF,TGTGCCAGCAGTTACTCCCCAACGGAGGGGGAGCAGTTCTTC
.,TRBD1,TRBJ1-2,TRBV2,CASRGTGGALGYTF,TGTGCCAGCAGGGGGACAGGGGGCGCATTAGGCTACACCTTC
many,TRBD1,TRBJ2-2,TRBV5-1,CASSTGQPNTGELFF,TGCGCCAGCAGCACGGGACAGCCGAACACCGGGGAGCTGTTTTTT
many,.,TRBJ2-7,TRBV30,CAWSVSGPGRAKQYF,TGTGCCTGGAGTGTATCGGGCCCGGGACGGGCAAAGCAGTACTTC
many,.,TRBJ2-7,TRBV5-1,CASSLDPGLGYEQYF,TGCGCCAGCAGCTTGGATCCGGGTTTAGGCTACGAGCAGTACTTC
many,TRBD2,TRBJ2-1,TRBV29-1,CSVEAQTSGGNEQFF,TGCAGCGTTGAAGCCCAGACTAGCGGGGGAAATGAGCAGTTCTTC
.,.,TRBJ1-1,TRBV7-9,CASRGGVEAFF,TGTGCCAGCAGGGGCGGGGTTGAAGCTTTCTTT
many,TRBD1,TRBJ2-1,TRBV20-1,CSARRTGPYNEQFF,TGCAGTGCTAGGCGGACAGGGCCCTACAATGAGCAGTTCTTC
many,TRBD2,TRBJ2-1,TRBV20-1,CSASGTSGRVKFF,TGCAGTGCTAGTGGAACTAGCGGGAGAGTTAAGTTCTTC
many,.,TRBJ2-3,TRBV6-6,CASSYGGGTDTQYF,TGTGCCAGCAGTTACGGCGGGGGCACAGATACGCAGTATTTT
many,TRBD2,TRBJ2-1,TRBV6-6,CASSYRLAGVNEQFF,TGTGCCAGCAGTTACAGGCTAGCGGGAGTCAATGAGCAGTTCTTC
many,.,TRBJ1-2,TRBV20-1,CSASNPGRDGYTF,TGCAGTGCTAGCAATCCTGGGAGGGACGGCTACACCTTC
.,TRBD1,TRBJ2-5,TRBV2,CASSATGGGGQETQYF,TGTGCCAGCAGCGCGACAGGGGGCGGGGGACAAGAGACCCAGTACTTC
few,.,TRBJ2-5,TRBV6-1,CASHRSRETQYF,TGTGCCAGCCATAGGAGTCGAGAGACCCAGTACTTC
once,.,TRBJ2-5,TRBV5-4,CASSFDTGSETQYF,TGTGCCAGCAGCTTTGACACGGGTTCGGAGACCCAGTACTTC
.,TRBD2,TRBJ2-7,TRBV20-1,CSPQGLAGGIAYEQYF,TGCAGTCCCCAAGGGCTAGCGGGAGGGATTGCCTACGAGCAGTACTTC